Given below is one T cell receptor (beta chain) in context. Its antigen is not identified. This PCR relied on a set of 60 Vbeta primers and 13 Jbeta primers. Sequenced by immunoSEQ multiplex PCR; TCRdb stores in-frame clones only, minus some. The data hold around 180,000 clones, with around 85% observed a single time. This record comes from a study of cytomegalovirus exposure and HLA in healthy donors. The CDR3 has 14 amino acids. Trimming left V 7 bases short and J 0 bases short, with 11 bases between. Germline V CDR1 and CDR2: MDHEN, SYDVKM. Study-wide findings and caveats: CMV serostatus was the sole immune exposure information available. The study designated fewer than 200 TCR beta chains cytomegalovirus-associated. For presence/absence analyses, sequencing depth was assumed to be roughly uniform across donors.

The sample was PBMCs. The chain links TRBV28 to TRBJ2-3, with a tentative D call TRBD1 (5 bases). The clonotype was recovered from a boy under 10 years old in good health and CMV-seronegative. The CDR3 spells CASKGSPSTDTQYF. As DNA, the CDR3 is TGTGCCAGCAAGGGGTCTCCTAGCACAGATACGCAGTATTTT.